Below are 24 T cell receptor beta chains sequenced from a single sample in a study of technical replicates of blood from a handful of donors. Assay used: immunoSEQ multiplex PCR; TCRdb lists only in-frame clones, some missing. This sample has 60,000 to 80,000 clones, with around 86% found just once. Input material: PBMCs. The receptor source for this set is a human donor in good health. Some clones in this sample may be carry-over from other donors' samples.

The chain has TRBV4-1 and TRBJ2-1; D is uncertain. The V and J ends lost 0 bases and 4 bases respectively, with 10 bases between them. This CDR3 is built from 15 residues. Germline loops: CDR1 MGHRA, CDR2 YSYEKL. The CDR3 is CASSQDEAVYNEQFF. In nucleotides, the CDR3 is TGCGCCAGCAGCCAAGATGAGGCTGTTTACAATGAGCAGTTCTTC.

This clone occurred a few times. The chain couples TRBV7-2 to TRBJ2-2; D uncertain. The CDR3 extends over 15 amino acids. In germline, CDR1 is SGHTA, CDR2 FQGNSA. V was trimmed by 3 bases and J by 0 bases, leaving 8 bases between them. CDR3 sequence (DNA): TGTGCCAGCAGCTTTACTGTCGCGAACACCGGGGAGCTGTTTTTT. Encoded protein: CASSFTVANTGELFF. Filled out from reference TRBV7-2 and TRBJ2-2, the complete variable domain reads GAGVSQSPSNKVTEKGKDVELRCDPISGHTALYWYRQSLGQGLEFLIYFQGNSAPDKSGLPSDRFSAERTGGSVSTLTIQRTQQEDSAVYLCASSFTVANTGELFFGEGSRLTVL.

The chain has TRBV18 and TRBJ2-7; 9 bases are a match to TRBD2. The J segment lost 4 bases and the V segment lost 3 bases, leaving 4 bases of the junction unmatched. The CDR3 is made up of 14 amino acids. Germline CDR1 KGHSH, CDR2 LQKENI. The CDR3 region has the DNA TGTGCCAGCTCACCCGGGACTAGCAGATACGAGCAGTACTTC. Protein sequence: CASSPGTSRYEQYF.

The genes are TRBV15 and TRBJ2-1, with TRBD2 matching 10 bases. CDR3 length equals 16 residues. Germline V lookup: CDR1 LNHNV, CDR2 YYDKDF (reference sequence). The junction had 5 bases not matched to a gene; V was cut back by 4 bases and J by 2 bases. The CDR3 coding sequence is TGTGCCACCAGCAACCCTAGCGGGAGCACCTACAATGAGCAGTTCTTC. It specifies CATSNPSGSTYNEQFF.

This clone was seen a single time. The J gene is TRBJ2-3, the V gene TRBV7-2; possibly TRBD1 for D (5 bases). V lost 3 bases and J 1 base, leaving 11 bases between the germline ends. Germline CDR1 and CDR2: SGHTA and FQGNSA. The CDR3 contains 15 residues. The DNA of the CDR3 is TGTGCCAGCAGCTTTGCAGGGATGGGCACAGATACGCAGTATTTT. Protein sequence: CASSFAGMGTDTQYF.

The V gene is TRBV5-4, the J gene TRBJ2-1; D perhaps matches TRBD2 (5 bases). V was pared by 4 bases and J by 4 bases, with 9 bases between. Germline V CDR1 and CDR2: SGHNT, YYREEE (reference sequence). This CDR3 has 13 amino acids. In DNA form, the CDR3 reads TGTGCCAGCAGCATAGCGAGATACAATGAGCAGTTCTTC. Its protein product is CASSIARYNEQFF.

This clone was counted a single time. A read error may produce the germline difference seen at one junction end. The chain has TRBV30 and TRBJ2-7, with TRBD2 identical over 7 bases. The germline V gene encodes CDR1 GTSNPN and CDR2 SVGIG (reference sequence). This CDR3 has 14 residues. CDR3 nucleotides: TGTGCCTGGAGCCCCGGGGGGTCGTCCTCCGAGCAGTACTTC. It specifies CAWSPGGSSSEQYF.

V is TRBV7-2 and J is TRBJ1-5; possible D gene TRBD1, 6 bases. Germline assignment: CDR1 SGHTA and CDR2 FQGNSA. This CDR3 contains 13 residues. Trimming shortened V by 5 bases and J by 7 bases, and 12 bases separated the two germline ends. CDR3 loop: CASSPGVGQPQHF. CDR3 in DNA: TGTGCCAGCAGCCCAGGGGTAGGACAGCCCCAGCATTTT.

The count of this clone is one. V usage is TRBV2 and J usage is TRBJ2-2, with 10 bases fitting TRBD1. Trimming cost V 4 bases and J 0 bases; bases outside gene matches: 2. The CDR3 has 16 amino acids. The V gene's germline CDR1 is SNHLY and CDR2 FYNNEI. The CDR3 coding sequence is TGTGCCAGCAGTGGTGACAGGGGGCCGAACACCGGGGAGCTGTTTTTT. Protein sequence: CASSGDRGPNTGELFF.

The rearrangement joins TRBV4-2 to TRBJ2-7; 8 nucleotides agree with TRBD2. The germline V gene encodes CDR1 LGHNA and CDR2 YNFKEQ. The CDR3 is 15 amino acids. V lost 0 bases and J lost 7; bases outside the gene matches: 8. For the CDR3, the DNA is TGTGCCAGCAGCCAAGATTTCGGGGGGGCCCGTGAGCAGTACTTC. It yields the protein CASSQDFGGAREQYF.

This sequence joins TRBV7-2 and TRBJ1-5, with no clear D. This CDR3 spans 12 amino acids. Trimming removed 5 bases from V and 5 bases from J, with 7 bases in between. Germline assignment: CDR1 SGHTA and CDR2 FQGNSA. The CDR3 nucleotides read TGTGCCAGCAGCCCCTACGATCAGCCCCAGCATTTT. Protein sequence: CASSPYDQPQHF.

This chain uses TRBV7-9 with TRBJ1-2, with a possible D match to TRBD1 (5 bases). Germline CDR1 is SEHNR and CDR2 is FQNEAQ (reference sequence). Between the trimmed V and J ends, which lost 3 bases and 8 bases, there was a span of 13 bases. This CDR3 has 13 residues. This CDR3 reads CASSFKAGGGYTF. As DNA, the CDR3 is TGTGCCAGCAGCTTCAAGGCCGGGGGGGGCTACACCTTC.

V is TRBV19 and J is TRBJ2-3; TRBD2 aligns across 9 bases. V was pared by 6 bases and J by 6 bases, with 13 bases of the junction left unmatched. CDR3 length: 16 amino acids. Germline V gene lookup returns CDR1 LNHDA and CDR2 SQIVND (reference sequence). CDR3 amino acids: CASREIGLAGSDTQYF. CDR3 sequence (DNA): TGTGCCAGTAGGGAAATCGGTCTAGCGGGGTCGGATACGCAGTATTTT.

V is TRBV4-1 and J is TRBJ1-1; no clear D gene. Germline V gene data show CDR1 as MGHRA and CDR2 as YSYEKL. The CDR3 is made up of 17 amino acids. Trimming removed 1 base at V and 7 bases at J, with 22 bases between. The CDR3 loop reads CASSQVRVMFGRNEAFF. The CDR3 nucleotides are TGCGCCAGCAGCCAAGTCCGAGTGATGTTTGGGCGAAATGAAGCTTTCTTT.

The chain has TRBV19 and TRBJ2-7; 12 nucleotides line up with TRBD1. The CDR3 totals 14 residues. In germline, CDR1 is LNHDA, CDR2 SQIVND (reference sequence). The J segment lost 6 bases and the V segment lost 2 bases, leaving 2 bases of the junction unmatched. As DNA, the CDR3 is TGTGCCAGTAGTATAAGGGGACAGGGGGCCGAGCAGTACTTC. This sequence encodes CASSIRGQGAEQYF.

V is TRBV29-1 and J is TRBJ2-7; a possible D gene is TRBD1 (6 bases). The germline V gene has CDR1 SQVTM and CDR2 ANQGSEA. The V gene lost 7 bases and the J gene lost 2 bases, with 15 bases spanning the gap. The CDR3 runs 13 residues. This chain's CDR3 is CSDPDRKAYEQYF. The CDR3, as DNA: TGCAGCGACCCCGACAGGAAAGCCTACGAGCAGTACTTC.

The chain joins TRBV19 to TRBJ2-3, with TRBD1 as a possible D gene (6 bases). The germline V gene encodes CDR1 LNHDA and CDR2 SQIVND (reference sequence). V was shortened by 7 bases and J by 0 bases, with 17 bases between the two germline ends. This CDR3 has 16 amino acids. CDR3 in amino acids: CASNYRSGQSTDTQYF. The CDR3 nucleotides read TGTGCCAGTAATTATAGGAGTGGACAGAGCACAGATACGCAGTATTTT.

J is TRBJ1-5 and V is TRBV30; TRBD1 matches 7 bases. This CDR3 region has 14 residues. With V trimmed by 5 bases and J by 3 bases, 7 bases remained unmatched. Germline V gene lookup returns CDR1 GTSNPN and CDR2 SVGIG (reference sequence). CDR3 sequence: CAWGPGQNNQPQHF. CDR3 sequence (DNA): TGTGCCTGGGGACCGGGACAGAACAATCAGCCCCAGCATTTT.

V usage is TRBV10-3 and J usage is TRBJ2-1; TRBD1 agrees at 7 bases. Germline-derived CDR1 and CDR2 are ENHRY and SYGVKD. The CDR3 consists of 16 residues. Unmatched junction bases numbered 13, after V lost 2 bases and J lost 9 bases. The CDR3 region is CAISEPRQGTEGEQFF. Written as DNA, the CDR3 is TGTGCCATCAGTGAGCCCCGACAGGGTACGGAAGGTGAGCAGTTCTTC.

Only a few counts were recorded for this clone. V is TRBV10-3 and J is TRBJ2-5, with 16 bases that match TRBD2. Germline CDR1 ENHRY, CDR2 SYGVKD. This CDR3 has 17 residues. The J segment lost 5 bases and the V segment lost 2 bases, leaving 5 bases of the junction unmatched. The CDR3 DNA sequence: TGTGCCATCAGTGAGGGGGGACTAGCGGGGGGGCCTGAGACCCAGTACTTC. Amino acid sequence: CAISEGGLAGGPETQYF.

This clone showed up just once. This sequence joins TRBV5-1 and TRBJ2-3; 9 bases fit TRBD2. There are 16 residues in the CDR3. Germline V CDR1 and CDR2: SGHRS, YFSETQ. V lost 0 bases and J lost 4; bases outside the gene matches: 6. The chain's CDR3 is CASSLDGAGGSDTQYF. The CDR3 DNA reads as TGCGCCAGCAGCTTGGATGGCGCGGGGGGGTCAGATACGCAGTATTTT. The full variable domain, with the rest looked up from reference TRBV5-1 and TRBJ2-3, is KAGVTQTPRYLIKTRGQQVTLSCSPISGHRSVSWYQQTPGQGLQFLFEYFSETQRNKGNFPGRFSGRQFSNSRSEMNVSTLELGDSALYLCASSLDGAGGSDTQYFGPGTRLTVL.

The CDR3 DNA sequence: TGTGCCACTCGGGACTGGACGAATCAGCCCCAGCATTTT. It translates to CATRDWTNQPQHF. V gene TRBV19 combines with J gene TRBJ1-5; weak D call: TRBD1 (5 bases). The V gene lost 10 bases and the J gene lost 4 bases, with 14 bases spanning the gap. The CDR3 is made up of 13 amino acids. Per the germline V gene, CDR1 is LNHDA and CDR2 is SQIVND (reference sequence).

This chain links TRBV19 with TRBJ1-1; tentatively, D is TRBD1 (6 bases). Germline CDR1 reads LNHDA; CDR2 reads SQIVND (reference sequence). Trimming took 6 bases from V and 5 from J, leaving 19 bases between them. This CDR3 has 15 residues. CDR3 coding DNA: TGTGCCAGTAGCAAAACCCAGGGGTCAAGGACTGAAGCTTTCTTT. It encodes CASSKTQGSRTEAFF.

The rearrangement uses TRBV7-9 and TRBJ2-1, with D perhaps matching TRBD2 (6 bases). The CDR3 consists of 13 residues. The germline gives CDR1 SEHNR, CDR2 FQNEAQ (reference sequence). V was shortened by 6 bases and J by 9 bases, with 15 bases between the two germline ends. CDR3 in amino acids: CASRAGGYGEQFF. CDR3 nucleotide sequence: TGTGCCAGCAGAGCCGGGGGATACGGTGAGCAGTTCTTC. The variable domain in full, completed from reference TRBV7-9 and TRBJ2-1, reads DTGVSQNPRHKITKRGQNVTFRCDPISEHNRLYWYRQTLGQGPEFLTYFQNEAQLEKSRLLSDRFSAERPKGSFSTLEIQRTEQGDSAMYLCASRAGGYGEQFFGPGTRLTVL.